This T cell receptor (beta chain) was captured by sequencing in a study of CD8 T cells in ankylosing spondylitis. Overall study findings and caveats: The authors reported significant enrichment of disease-linked clones in matched ankylosing spondylitis synovial fluid. Clones linked with disease were CD8+ and fairly uncommon in the peripheral blood. Among TCR beta sequences, a motif of fewer than 10 highly homologous variants appeared characteristic of ankylosing spondylitis blood.

With regard to this clonotype: Its antigen is still unknown.

TCR beta libraries were made by quantitative 5'-RACE with molecular barcodes. TCRdb itself ran the 5' RACE reads through MiXCR, one entry per CDR3 protein. The table includes 470,000 or so distinct CDR3 sequences, 20% to 30% detected once. Germline-derived CDR1 and CDR2 are SEHNR and FQNEAQ (reference sequence). V was trimmed by 2 bases and J by 2 bases, leaving 3 bases between them. The CDR3 covers 13 residues. This sequence was found in a male donor with ankylosing spondylitis. The chain has TRBV7-9 and TRBJ2-2; D is undetermined. Material: blood, either unsorted or a sorted T cell fraction (not recorded which). CDR3 DNA sequence: TGTGCCAGCAGCTTATACAACACCGGGGAGCTGTTTTTT. It is translated as CASSLYNTGELFF.